This paragraph reports one TCR beta chain. This record belongs to a study of blood T cell repertoires in COVID-19. Looking at the study overall: PBMCs, B-cell-depleted T cells, or T cells were the source of the cDNA or gDNA that made up the material.

Per the germline V gene, CDR1 is SEHNR and CDR2 is FQNEAQ (reference sequence). This CDR3 is built from 16 residues. Trimming stripped 2 bases from V and 2 bases from J, with 16 bases between. The table came from immunoSEQ multiplex PCR; TCRdb's copy has only in-frame clones and leaves some out. The table includes roughly 240,000 clones, over 80% detected once. The V gene is TRBV7-9, the J gene TRBJ2-7; D might be TRBD2 (6 bases). This sequence was found in a man between 60 and 75 years old who had recovered from COVID-19. Sequences were obtained from peripheral blood. CDR3 nucleotide sequence: TGTGCCAGCAGCTTATACCGGGGGATGAGGCCCTACGAGCAGTACTTC. This encodes CASSLYRGMRPYEQYF.